This TCR beta chain was identified in a study of shared clonotypes between healthy human individuals. Donors had no recently reported acute infections or vaccinations and were HIV-negative. Nashville, Tennessee was home to all donors, who were Caucasian adults. Germline-derived CDR1 and CDR2 are MNHEY and SMNVEV (reference sequence). The CDR3 extends over 13 amino acids. V lost 8 bases and J lost 5; bases outside the gene matches: 4. The unsorted PBMC replicate PCRs were performed with about 300 ng DNA, some 32,000 T cell genomes. Original methodology: ImmunoSEQ output held junction-only sequences without quality scores, so filtering differed. TCRdb's table, derived via immunoSEQ multiplex PCR, lists solely in-frame clones and lacks some. That table gives V, J and clone size, and the DNA gave D and trimming. The data contain about 490,000 clones, 65% to 85% of them seen just once; the ten biggest clones take up 10% to 15%.

The TCR originated in a woman between 40 and 50 years old in good health. Some clones in this sample may be carry-over from other donors' samples. Specimen: PBMCs. This sequence joins TRBV27 and TRBJ2-5, with 11 nucleotides matching TRBD2. The CDR3 loop reads CASGGLAEETQYF. The CDR3 region has the DNA TGTGCCAGCGGGGGACTAGCGGAGGAGACCCAGTACTTC.